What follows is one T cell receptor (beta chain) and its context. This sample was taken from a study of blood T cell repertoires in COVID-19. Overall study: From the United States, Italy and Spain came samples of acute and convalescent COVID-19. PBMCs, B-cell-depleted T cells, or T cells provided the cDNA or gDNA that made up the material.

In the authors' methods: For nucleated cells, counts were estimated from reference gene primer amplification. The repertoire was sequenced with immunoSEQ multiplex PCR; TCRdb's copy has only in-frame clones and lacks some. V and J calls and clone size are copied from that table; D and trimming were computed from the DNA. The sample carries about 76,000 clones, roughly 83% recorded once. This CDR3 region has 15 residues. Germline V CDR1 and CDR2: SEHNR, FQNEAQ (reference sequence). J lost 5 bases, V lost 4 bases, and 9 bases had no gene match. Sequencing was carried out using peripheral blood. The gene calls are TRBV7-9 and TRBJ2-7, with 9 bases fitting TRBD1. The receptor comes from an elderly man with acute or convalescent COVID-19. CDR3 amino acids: CASSSQGGQGHEQYF. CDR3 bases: TGTGCCAGCAGCTCCCAAGGGGGACAGGGCCACGAGCAGTACTTC.